One sample yielded the 18 T cell receptor beta chains listed below, sequenced in a study of cytomegalovirus exposure and HLA in healthy donors. 60 Vbeta and 13 Jbeta primers were used in PCR. Only in-frame clones appear in the TCRdb table, and some are missing; sequencing was by immunoSEQ multiplex PCR. The table includes more than 95,000 clones, around 74% detected once. The sample comprised PBMCs. The receptors were gathered from a man aged 35 to 55 in good health and CMV-seronegative.

In its sample, this clone was seen a few times. The chain joins TRBV4-2 to TRBJ2-6, with 14 positions matching TRBD2. With V trimmed by 1 base and J by 4 bases, 6 bases remained unmatched. The CDR3 length is 19 residues. Germline-derived CDR1 and CDR2 are LGHNA and YNFKEQ. The CDR3 DNA reads TGTGCCAGCAGCCAAGCCCAGGGGACTAGCGGGAGAGGGGCCAACGTCCTGACTTTC. Translated, it gives CASSQAQGTSGRGANVLTF.

The rearrangement uses TRBV27 and TRBJ2-7; D is possibly TRBD2 (6 bases). Germline lookup yields CDR1 MNHEY and CDR2 SMNVEV (reference sequence). V was pared by 3 bases and J by 2 bases, with 8 bases between. The CDR3 runs to 13 residues. The CDR3 region is CASSLWGAYEQYF. CDR3 sequence (DNA): TGTGCCAGCAGTTTGTGGGGGGCCTACGAGCAGTACTTC.

J is TRBJ2-7 and V is TRBV7-9; 8 positions agree with TRBD1. This CDR3 is built from 15 residues. Germline CDR1 and CDR2: SEHNR and FQNEAQ (reference sequence). V lost 1 base to trimming and J lost 2 bases; unmatched junction nucleotides: 4. CDR3 sequence: CASSLVGTGTYEQYF. In nucleotides, the CDR3 is TGTGCCAGCAGCTTAGTCGGGACAGGAACCTACGAGCAGTACTTC.

The chain has TRBV15 and TRBJ1-1, with 9 bases fitting TRBD1. The CDR3 extends over 17 amino acids. The V gene end was trimmed by 5 bases and the J gene end by 0 bases; junction bases not matched to a gene: 10. Germline V gene lookup returns CDR1 LNHNV and CDR2 YYDKDF (reference sequence). CDR3 amino acids: CATSWGTGRVMNTEAFF. CDR3 DNA sequence: TGTGCCACCAGCTGGGGGACAGGGAGAGTCATGAACACTGAAGCTTTCTTT.

The V gene is TRBV7-8, the J gene TRBJ1-5; the match to TRBD1 covers 7 bases. The CDR3 totals 16 residues. Germline assignment: CDR1 SGHVS and CDR2 FQNEAQ. The V and J ends lost 5 bases and 6 bases, in that order; junction bases with no gene match: 13. The CDR3 spells CASSPKRQGNSQPQHF. The DNA for the CDR3 is TGTGCCAGCAGCCCCAAACGACAGGGTAATTCTCAGCCCCAGCATTTT.

J is TRBJ2-7 and V is TRBV13; D gene unclear. V was pared by 5 bases and J by 4 bases, with 6 bases between. From germline, CDR1 is PRHDT and CDR2 FYEKMQ (reference sequence). This CDR3 region has 11 residues. CDR3 nucleotides: TGTGCCAGCAGCCTTAAATACGAGCAGTACTTC. Translation gives CASSLKYEQYF.

This clone was observed once. The chain links TRBV7-9 to TRBJ1-5, with D perhaps TRBD1 (5 bases). V was cut by 6 bases and J by 9 bases, with 18 bases left in between. Germline assignment: CDR1 SEHNR and CDR2 FQNEAQ (reference sequence). The CDR3 has 14 amino acids. The CDR3 is CASSGGAGLRPQHF. CDR3 DNA sequence: TGTGCCAGCAGTGGTGGGGCAGGGTTAAGGCCCCAGCATTTT.

The chain couples TRBV27 to TRBJ2-1, with 11 nucleotides matching TRBD2. Germline trimming cut 6 bases from V and 1 base from J; bases unmatched to any gene: 17. CDR1 MNHEY and CDR2 SMNVEV come from the germline V gene (reference sequence). The CDR3 extends over 20 amino acids. CDR3 in DNA: TGTGCCAGCAGAACCCTCCTCCCGGTAGCGGGAGGGCCGTCCTACAATGAGCAGTTCTTC. This encodes CASRTLLPVAGGPSYNEQFF.

The V gene is TRBV5-1, the J gene TRBJ2-6, with TRBD1 identical over 7 bases. This CDR3 comprises 18 residues. CDR1 SGHRS and CDR2 YFSETQ come from the germline V gene. V trimming: 4 bases; J trimming: 0 bases; junction bases outside the gene matches: 10. Here the CDR3 reads CASSQGQSPFSGANVLTF. CDR3 coding DNA: TGCGCCAGCAGCCAGGGACAGAGCCCCTTCTCTGGGGCCAACGTCCTGACTTTC.

The J gene is TRBJ2-5, the V gene TRBV19; D not resolved. V was clipped by 6 bases and J by 5 bases, with 7 bases between them. Germline CDR1 LNHDA, CDR2 SQIVND (reference sequence). The CDR3 is 11 residues long. CDR3 nucleotide sequence: TGTGCCAGTAGCCTTATGGAGACCCAGTACTTC. Translation: CASSLMETQYF.

The rearrangement uses TRBV28 and TRBJ2-1; D ambiguous. CDR3 length equals 15 residues. The germline V gene has CDR1 MDHEN and CDR2 SYDVKM. Trimming took 2 bases from V and 7 from J, leaving 15 bases between them. The CDR3, as DNA: TGTGCCAGCAGTTTAGTAAGCCTCTCCGAGAATGAGCAGTTCTTC. This codes for CASSLVSLSENEQFF.

The V call is TRBV7-9, the J call TRBJ2-7, with TRBD1 matching 8 bases. This CDR3 spans 14 amino acids. Germline V gene sequence: CDR1 SEHNR, CDR2 FQNEAQ (reference sequence). J was trimmed by 3 bases and V by 3 bases; bases with no gene match: 4. For the CDR3, the DNA is TGTGCCAGCAGCTTCCCGGACAGGGTCTACGAGCAGTACTTC. Translating it yields CASSFPDRVYEQYF.

This clone was recorded a few times. V usage is TRBV29-1 and J usage is TRBJ1-2; 8 bases line up with TRBD1. The germline gives CDR1 SQVTM, CDR2 ANQGSEA. This CDR3 contains 13 residues. V shed 5 bases and J 1 base; nucleotides not matched to a gene: 3. The CDR3 reads CSVRDRHNYGYTF. As DNA, the CDR3 is TGCAGCGTTCGGGACAGGCATAACTATGGCTACACCTTC.

The V gene is TRBV13, the J gene TRBJ2-7; possible D gene TRBD1, 5 bases. The CDR3 covers 13 residues. Trimming stripped 4 bases from V and 7 bases from J, with 14 bases between. The germline CDR1 and CDR2 sequences are PRHDT and FYEKMQ (reference sequence). The CDR3 reads CASSYAREGEQYF. Here the CDR3 DNA reads TGTGCCAGCAGCTACGCCAGGGAAGGGGAGCAGTACTTC.

The chain uses TRBV7-2 and TRBJ1-6; 7 bases are a match to TRBD1. The junction had 8 bases not matched to a gene; V was cut back by 5 bases and J by 4 bases. This CDR3 spans 16 amino acids. Germline CDR1 SGHTA, CDR2 FQGNSA. CDR3 residues: CASSRRTGAYNSPLHF. The DNA of the CDR3 is TGTGCCAGCAGCCGTCGGACAGGCGCATATAATTCACCCCTCCACTTT.

The chain recombines TRBV19 with TRBJ1-2; 9 nucleotides align to TRBD1. The CDR3 contains 13 residues. Germline assignment: CDR1 LNHDA and CDR2 SQIVND (reference sequence). The V segment lost 8 bases and the J segment 6 bases; nucleotides outside the gene matches: 7. The CDR3 coding sequence is TGTGCCAGTCGCCCCGGGACAGGGAATGGCTACACCTTC. It encodes CASRPGTGNGYTF.

The V and J genes are TRBV9 and TRBJ2-7; 7 nucleotides line up with TRBD2. CDR3 length equals 16 residues. Germline V CDR1 and CDR2: SGDLS, YYNGEE. J gave up 4 bases and V 0 bases, and 10 bases lay outside the gene matches. The CDR3 DNA reads TGTGCCAGCAGCGTAGATCGGCTAGCGGCGACGTACGAGCAGTACTTC. Its protein product is CASSVDRLAATYEQYF.

The chain combines TRBV28 with TRBJ1-1, with TRBD1 as a possible D gene (6 bases). The V gene lost 1 base and the J gene lost 0 bases, with 21 bases spanning the gap. The CDR3 length is 19 residues. Germline lookup yields CDR1 MDHEN and CDR2 SYDVKM. In DNA, the CDR3 is TGTGCCAGCAGTTTATTCTCAGTCTCCGGGACAACCATGAACACTGAAGCTTTCTTT. Protein product: CASSLFSVSGTTMNTEAFF.